The 25 T cell receptor beta chains reported below all come from one sample, sequenced in a study of identical twins. TCRdb re-derived calls from the 5' RACE reads in MiXCR, one entry per CDR3 protein. The data hold 500,000 to 600,000 distinct CDR3 sequences, with roughly a fifth observed a single time. This sample was also put to use in a study of T cells expressing NK-cell markers.

Material for sequencing was CD4+ T cells sorted from blood. The receptors derive from a woman between 18 and 30 years old in good health.

A few counts support this clonotype. At one end, the junction sequence differs from germline, possibly due to a read error. The V and J genes are TRBV12-3 or TRBV12-4 and TRBJ2-7, with D possibly matching TRBD2 (6 bases). There are 14 residues in the CDR3. The CDR3 region has the DNA TGTGCCAGCAGCTTCCAGTCCGGGAGCCGGGAGCAGAACTTC. Its protein product is CASSFQSGSREQNF.

V usage is TRBV18 and J usage is TRBJ2-3; possibly TRBD2 for D (6 bases). CDR3 length: 15 residues. Trimming stripped 3 bases from V and 6 bases from J, with 16 bases between. Germline CDR1 and CDR2: KGHSH and LQKENI. Written as DNA, the CDR3 is TGTGCCAGCTCACCCCGGGACTTTAGGTCGGATACGCAGTATTTT. Translating gives CASSPRDFRSDTQYF.

The chain is built from TRBV20-1 and TRBJ1-1; 7 nucleotides match TRBD1. CDR3 length equals 12 residues. V was pared by 4 bases and J by 9 bases, with 8 bases of the junction left unmatched. Germline CDR1 and CDR2: DFQATT and SNEGSKA (reference sequence). In nucleotides, the CDR3 is TGCAGTGCTATTGGACAGGTAGAACAAGCTTTCTTT. Its translation: CSAIGQVEQAFF.

This clonotype was seen a handful of times. The chain joins TRBV18 to TRBJ1-6; D uncertain. Per germline, CDR1 KGHSH and CDR2 LQKENI. Trimming removed 0 bases from V and 2 bases from J, with 5 bases in between. The CDR3 runs to 15 residues. Here the CDR3 reads CASSPPGTYNSPLHF. The DNA of the CDR3 is TGTGCCAGCTCACCACCTGGAACCTATAATTCACCCCTCCACTTT.

V usage is TRBV20-1 and J usage is TRBJ1-2; a possible D gene is TRBD1 (6 bases). The CDR3 extends over 13 amino acids. Germline V CDR1 and CDR2: DFQATT, SNEGSKA (reference sequence). V shed 5 bases and J shed 8 bases, with 18 bases lying between them. CDR3 region: CSAQKSGAEGYTF. In DNA form, the CDR3 reads TGCAGTGCTCAAAAATCAGGGGCGGAAGGCTACACCTTC.

The V and J genes are TRBV20-1 and TRBJ1-5, with D unclear. V was clipped by 0 bases and J by 2 bases, with 11 bases between them. The CDR3 extends over 15 amino acids. Looked up from germline, CDR1 is DFQATT and CDR2 is SNEGSKA (reference sequence). The CDR3 DNA sequence: TGCAGTGCTAGAGAGGGTGGGGTTGGCAATCAGCCCCAGCATTTT. Residues: CSAREGGVGNQPQHF.

V usage is TRBV11-2 and J usage is TRBJ2-3; 7 bases are a match to TRBD2. With V trimmed by 5 bases and J by 3 bases, 11 bases remained unmatched. The CDR3 contains 16 residues. From germline, CDR1 is SGHAT and CDR2 FQNNGV. The CDR3 loop is CASSKGSGGSTDTQYF. CDR3 DNA sequence: TGTGCCAGCAGCAAGGGATCTGGCGGGAGTACAGATACGCAGTATTTT.

The rearrangement links TRBV7-9 to TRBJ1-2, with D unresolved. V was cut by 2 bases and J by 7 bases, with 11 bases left in between. The length of the CDR3 is 13 residues. Germline loops: CDR1 SEHNR, CDR2 FQNEAQ (reference sequence). The CDR3 loop reads CASSLSEGSGYTF. The CDR3 nucleotides read TGTGCCAGCAGCTTATCAGAGGGTTCTGGCTACACCTTC.

V gene TRBV30 combines with J gene TRBJ2-7, with a weak D call TRBD1 (5 bases). Germline CDR1 reads GTSNPN; CDR2 reads SVGIG (reference sequence). The CDR3 consists of 14 residues. V was shortened by 4 bases and J by 0 bases, with 13 bases between the two germline ends. The CDR3 spells CAWNLRESSYEQYF. DNA for the CDR3: TGTGCCTGGAATCTCAGGGAAAGCTCCTACGAGCAGTACTTC.

The chain uses TRBV20-1 and TRBJ2-7; TRBD2 matches 7 bases. This CDR3 region has 13 residues. CDR1 and CDR2 from the germline V gene are DFQATT and SNEGSKA (reference sequence). V was pared by 5 bases and J by 2 bases, with 6 bases of the junction left unmatched. CDR3 sequence: CSARTRRTYEQYF. The CDR3 DNA reads TGCAGTGCTCGGACTAGGCGAACCTACGAGCAGTACTTC.

The chain carries TRBV30 and TRBJ2-6; no clear D. This CDR3 has 13 residues. Germline-derived CDR1 and CDR2 are GTSNPN and SVGIG (reference sequence). Trimming pared 4 bases from V and 4 bases from J, leaving 8 bases between. The CDR3 bases are TGTGCCTGGATCAGTGGCGGGGCCAACGTCCTGACTTTC. It specifies CAWISGGANVLTF.

Only a few counts were recorded for this clonotype. The V gene is TRBV14, the J gene TRBJ1-1, with TRBD1 matching 8 bases. CDR3 length: 16 residues. Losses at the gene ends were 4 bases for V and 5 bases for J; bases not matched to a gene: 12. Germline V lookup: CDR1 SGHDN, CDR2 FVKESK. This CDR3 reads CASSLDPGTGGTEAFF. CDR3 sequence (DNA): TGTGCCAGCAGCCTGGACCCCGGGACAGGAGGGACTGAAGCTTTCTTT.

This clonotype has more than one count but fewer than ten. The chain links TRBV6-1 to TRBJ1-1; no definite D call. Deletions cut 4 bases from V and 1 base from J, with 13 bases between. In germline, CDR1 is MNHNS, CDR2 SASEGT. The CDR3 is made up of 15 amino acids. CDR3 nucleotides: TGTGCCAGCAGTGTCCGTGGGGATACGAACACTGAAGCTTTCTTT. Translating gives CASSVRGDTNTEAFF.

This clonotype was found a few times. The CDR3 nucleotides read TGTGCCAGCAGCCCGACCGGGGTAGCGGGAGGGCCCCACAATGAGCAGTTCTTC. It encodes CASSPTGVAGGPHNEQFF. This sequence joins TRBV6-2 or TRBV6-3 and TRBJ2-1, with 11 nucleotides matching TRBD2. After removal of 6 bases from V and 5 bases from J, the junction contained 15 bases not matched to a gene. The CDR3 is 18 amino acids. The germline V gene encodes CDR1 MNHEY and CDR2 SVGEGT.

This clonotype has more than one count but fewer than ten. The chain employs TRBV20-1 and TRBJ2-1; 9 nucleotides match TRBD2. CDR3 length: 15 residues. Per the germline V gene, CDR1 is DFQATT and CDR2 is SNEGSKA (reference sequence). The J segment lost 2 bases and the V segment lost 5 bases, leaving 7 bases of the junction unmatched. The CDR3 DNA is TGCAGTGCTCCCCCGCTAGCGGGACCCTACAATGAGCAGTTCTTC. Its protein is CSAPPLAGPYNEQFF.

The sample holds a few counts of this clonotype. V and J are TRBV27 and TRBJ2-5; D tentatively reads TRBD1 or TRBD2 (5 bases each). The V end was cut by 5 bases, the J end by 5 bases, with 15 bases between. Germline V lookup: CDR1 MNHEY, CDR2 SMNVEV (reference sequence). CDR3 length: 14 residues. The CDR3 bases are TGTGCCAGCAGTGGAGATCACAGGAGGGAGACCCAGTACTTC. Translated, it gives CASSGDHRRETQYF.

The chain combines TRBV5-1 with TRBJ1-2; 9 bases are a match to TRBD1. The V gene's germline CDR1 is SGHRS and CDR2 YFSETQ. J lost 4 bases, V lost 4 bases, and 5 bases had no gene match. The CDR3 sequence is 14 residues long. For the CDR3, the DNA is TGCGCCAGCAGCCCCGGGACAGGGAGCTATGGCTACACCTTC. Amino acid sequence: CASSPGTGSYGYTF.

The chain has TRBV7-3 and TRBJ2-2, with 10 bases lining up with TRBD2. V dropped 3 bases and J dropped 1; count of bases not matched to a gene: 5. CDR1 and CDR2 (germline): SGHTA, FQGTGA. The CDR3 is 17 amino acids. The CDR3 DNA sequence: TGTGCCAGCAGCTTGGCTAGCGGGGGCCGGAACACCGGGGAGCTGTTTTTT. This codes for CASSLASGGRNTGELFF.

This clonotype has just a few counts. The V call is TRBV12-3 or TRBV12-4, the J call TRBJ2-1; D is unclear. V was shortened by 3 bases and J by 7 bases, with 13 bases between the two germline ends. The CDR3 runs 14 residues. The CDR3 coding sequence is TGTGCCAGCAGTTTTGGGTGGGGTCGGAATGAGCAGTTCTTC. Encoded protein: CASSFGWGRNEQFF.

The rearrangement links TRBV3-1 to TRBJ2-1, with TRBD1 matching over 7 bases. Germline lookup yields CDR1 LGHDT and CDR2 YNNKEL (reference sequence). J lost 0 bases, V lost 4 bases, and 6 bases had no gene match. CDR3 size: 16 residues. The DNA of the CDR3 is TGTGCCAGCAGCCCACGACAGGGCGGCTCCTACAATGAGCAGTTCTTC. Translated: CASSPRQGGSYNEQFF.

This clonotype has only a few counts. This chain connects TRBV20-1 to TRBJ2-7; TRBD2 aligns across 7 bases. The V gene's germline CDR1 is DFQATT and CDR2 SNEGSKA (reference sequence). The CDR3 length is 14 residues. V shed 2 bases, J shed 3 bases, and the junction held 7 bases outside the gene matches. The CDR3 loop is CSARKQRDHYEQYF. In DNA form, the CDR3 reads TGCAGTGCTAGAAAGCAGCGGGACCACTACGAGCAGTACTTC.

This clonotype was picked up many times. The chain couples TRBV6-5 to TRBJ2-7, with D uncertain. Germline loops: CDR1 MNHEY, CDR2 SVGAGI. The V gene lost 4 bases and the J gene lost 3 bases, with 4 bases spanning the gap. This CDR3 is built from 11 residues. The CDR3 spells CASSSIYEQYF. The CDR3 nucleotides read TGTGCCAGCAGTTCCATCTACGAGCAGTACTTC.

This clonotype was detected a few times. This chain uses TRBV6-2 or TRBV6-3 with TRBJ2-1; no clear D. V was cut by 2 bases and J by 5 bases, with 13 bases left in between. CDR1 is MNHEY, CDR2 SVGEGT, per germline. The CDR3 sequence is 15 residues long. As DNA, the CDR3 is TGTGCCAGCAGTTACGGGCCCCATAGAGACAATGAGCAGTTCTTC. It codes for CASSYGPHRDNEQFF.

The rearrangement links TRBV19 to TRBJ2-1, with D perhaps TRBD1 (5 bases). The CDR3 extends over 14 amino acids. V was shortened by 6 bases and J by 4 bases, with 13 bases between the two germline ends. From germline, CDR1 is LNHDA and CDR2 SQIVND (reference sequence). The CDR3, as DNA: TGTGCCAGTAGCCAGGGCAGGTATTACAATGAGCAGTTCTTC. Protein: CASSQGRYYNEQFF.

The chain combines TRBV13 with TRBJ2-3; D is possibly TRBD2 (5 bases). The V gene's germline CDR1 is PRHDT and CDR2 FYEKMQ (reference sequence). Between the trimmed V and J ends, which lost 2 bases and 9 bases, there was a span of 15 bases. The CDR3 consists of 14 residues. The CDR3 loop reads CASSLRTDAGTQYF. The CDR3 DNA follows: TGTGCCAGCAGCTTAAGGACTGACGCAGGCACGCAGTATTTT.